Reported below is one TCR beta chain. This specimen comes from a study of patients and donors after allogeneic stem cell transplantation. The CDR3 has 15 amino acids. V was pared by 4 bases and J by 6 bases, with 7 bases of the junction left unmatched. MiXCR, applied by TCRdb to the RT-PCR reads, yields one record per CDR3 protein. The sample lists roughly 200,000 distinct CDR3 sequences; about 37% were seen once. The chain links TRBV12-3 or TRBV12-4 to TRBJ1-2; 11 nucleotides align to TRBD1. The specimen sequenced was blood, either unsorted or a sorted T cell fraction (not recorded which). This TCR was sampled from a human donor who was either an allogeneic HSCT recipient or a stem cell or donor lymphocyte infusion donor (not recorded which). It is not recorded whose cells these are; they may come from a transplant donor. CDR3 residues: CASSSPDRGLDGYTF. The CDR3 region has the DNA TGTGCCAGCAGTTCACCGGACAGGGGGCTCGATGGCTACACCTTC.